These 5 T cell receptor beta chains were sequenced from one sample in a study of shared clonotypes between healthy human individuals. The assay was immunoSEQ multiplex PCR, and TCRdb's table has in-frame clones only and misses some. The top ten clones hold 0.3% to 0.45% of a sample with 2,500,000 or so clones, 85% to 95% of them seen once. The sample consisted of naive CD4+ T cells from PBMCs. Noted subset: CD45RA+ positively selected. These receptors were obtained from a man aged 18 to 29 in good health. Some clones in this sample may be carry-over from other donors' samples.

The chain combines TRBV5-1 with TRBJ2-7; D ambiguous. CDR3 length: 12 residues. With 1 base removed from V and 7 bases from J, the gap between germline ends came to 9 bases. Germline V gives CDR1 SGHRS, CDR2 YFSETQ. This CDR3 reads CASSLSREEQYF. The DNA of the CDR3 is TGCGCCAGCAGCTTGTCTCGTGAGGAGCAGTACTTC.

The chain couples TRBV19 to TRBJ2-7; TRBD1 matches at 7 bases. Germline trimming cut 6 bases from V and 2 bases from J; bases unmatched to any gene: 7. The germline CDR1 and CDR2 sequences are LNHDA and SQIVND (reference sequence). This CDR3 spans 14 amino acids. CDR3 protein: CASSLRDSTYEQYF. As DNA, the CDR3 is TGTGCCAGTAGCCTCCGGGACAGCACCTACGAGCAGTACTTC.

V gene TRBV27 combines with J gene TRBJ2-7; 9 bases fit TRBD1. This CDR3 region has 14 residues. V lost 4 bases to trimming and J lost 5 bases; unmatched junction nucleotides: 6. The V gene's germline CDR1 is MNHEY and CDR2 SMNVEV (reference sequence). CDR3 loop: CASSSDRGEHEQYF. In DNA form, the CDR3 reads TGTGCCAGCAGTTCAGACAGGGGGGAACACGAGCAGTACTTC.

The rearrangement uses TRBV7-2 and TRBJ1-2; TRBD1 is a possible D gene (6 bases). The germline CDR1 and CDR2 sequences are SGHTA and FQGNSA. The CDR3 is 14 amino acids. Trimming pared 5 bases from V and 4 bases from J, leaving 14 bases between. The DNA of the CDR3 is TGTGCCAGCAGCCCCCGACAGGTTGCCTATGGCTACACCTTC. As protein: CASSPRQVAYGYTF.

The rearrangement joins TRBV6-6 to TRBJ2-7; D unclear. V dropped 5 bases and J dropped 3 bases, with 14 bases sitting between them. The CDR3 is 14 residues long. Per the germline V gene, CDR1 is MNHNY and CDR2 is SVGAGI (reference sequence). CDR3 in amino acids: CASSRGPKNYEQYF. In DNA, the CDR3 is TGTGCCAGCAGTCGCGGACCCAAGAACTACGAGCAGTACTTC.